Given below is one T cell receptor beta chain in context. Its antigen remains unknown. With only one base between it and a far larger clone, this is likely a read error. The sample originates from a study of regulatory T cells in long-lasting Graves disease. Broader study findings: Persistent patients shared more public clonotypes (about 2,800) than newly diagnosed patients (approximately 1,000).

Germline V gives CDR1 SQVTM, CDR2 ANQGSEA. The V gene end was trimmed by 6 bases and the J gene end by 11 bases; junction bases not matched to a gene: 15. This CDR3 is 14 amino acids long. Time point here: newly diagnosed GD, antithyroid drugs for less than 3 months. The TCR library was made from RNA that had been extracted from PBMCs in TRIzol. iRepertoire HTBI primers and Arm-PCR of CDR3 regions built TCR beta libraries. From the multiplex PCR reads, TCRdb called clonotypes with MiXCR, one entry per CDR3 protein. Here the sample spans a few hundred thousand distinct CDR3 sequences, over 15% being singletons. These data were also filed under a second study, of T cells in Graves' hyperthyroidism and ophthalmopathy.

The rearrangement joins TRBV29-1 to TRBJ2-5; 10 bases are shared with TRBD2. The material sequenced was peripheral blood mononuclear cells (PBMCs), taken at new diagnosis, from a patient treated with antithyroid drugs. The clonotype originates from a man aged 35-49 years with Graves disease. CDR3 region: CSVRSSGGYNEQYF. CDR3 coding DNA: TGCAGCGTACGTTCTAGCGGGGGCTACAATGAGCAGTACTTC.